These T cell receptor beta chains were read from a single sample in a study of cytomegalovirus exposure and HLA in healthy donors. Repertoires were generated with immunoSEQ multiplex PCR, while TCRdb's copy carries only in-frame clones and drops some. Of some 75,000 clones listed, about 96% were seen once; the top ten hold under 1.5%. Sequenced sample: PBMCs. The receptor source for this set is a woman aged 18-29 years in good health and CMV-seronegative. The CDR3 runs from the conserved cysteine through the conserved F or W. The D gene is left open where the match is weak. Expanded clones are given a class, and other clones once, few, many or no size at all.

V: TRBV5-6
length: 16
D: TRBD1
J: TRBJ1-5
size: NA
CDR3: CASSPGFGTGDQPQHF
DNA: TGTGCCAGCAGCCCCGGATTCGGGACAGGGGATCAGCCCCAGCATTTT

V: TRBV19
length: 17
D: NA
J: TRBJ2-6
size: NA
CDR3: CASSSQGFVPGANVLTF
DNA: TGTGCCAGTAGTTCCCAGGGTTTTGTTCCTGGGGCCAACGTCCTGACTTTC

V: TRBV12-5
length: 14
D: NA
J: TRBJ2-3
size: NA
CDR3: CATALWAPGLTQYF
DNA: TGTGCTACTGCGCTCTGGGCGCCGGGGTTGACGCAGTATTTT

V: TRBV7-2
length: 16
D: NA
J: TRBJ1-5
size: NA
CDR3: CASSLAPGMGNQPQHF
DNA: TGTGCCAGCAGCTTAGCGCCAGGGATGGGCAATCAGCCCCAGCATTTT

V: TRBV14
length: 15
D: NA
J: TRBJ2-2
size: NA
CDR3: CASSPWDSNTGELFF
DNA: TGTGCCAGCAGCCCCTGGGACTCCAACACCGGGGAGCTGTTTTTT

V: TRBV9
length: 15
D: TRBD1
J: TRBJ1-2
size: NA
CDR3: CASSAVTGGLYGYTF
DNA: TGTGCCAGCAGCGCAGTCACAGGGGGCCTATATGGCTACACCTTC

V: TRBV5-5
length: 14
D: TRBD2
J: TRBJ2-7
size: NA
CDR3: CASSPLAGVTEQYF
DNA: TGTGCCAGCAGCCCTCTCGCGGGAGTCACCGAGCAGTACTTC

V: TRBV18
length: 14
D: NA
J: TRBJ2-5
size: NA
CDR3: CASSRDLQGETQYF
DNA: TGTGCCAGCTCACGGGACTTACAGGGGGAGACCCAGTACTTC

V: TRBV7-9
length: 16
D: TRBD2
J: TRBJ2-2
size: NA
CDR3: CASSQTSGDNTGELFF
DNA: TGTGCCAGCAGTCAAACTAGCGGGGATAACACCGGGGAGCTGTTTTTT

V: TRBV7-2
length: 17
D: NA
J: TRBJ1-4
size: NA
CDR3: CASSLRGDGAANEKLFF
DNA: TGTGCCAGCAGCTTACGGGGGGATGGGGCTGCTAATGAAAAACTGTTTTTT

V: TRBV30
length: 13
D: TRBD2
J: TRBJ2-5
size: once
CDR3: CAWQRTRSETQYF
DNA: TGTGCCTGGCAAAGGACTAGGTCGGAGACCCAGTACTTC

V: TRBV4-1
length: 16
D: NA
J: TRBJ1-3
size: once
CDR3: CASSQGDTNSGNTIYF
DNA: TGCGCCAGCAGCCAGGGGGACACAAACTCTGGAAACACCATATATTTT

V: TRBV9
length: 17
D: TRBD1
J: TRBJ2-2
size: NA
CDR3: CASSVDLGTGIPGELFF
DNA: TGTGCCAGCAGCGTAGATTTAGGGACAGGGATCCCCGGGGAGCTGTTTTTT

V: TRBV7-6
length: 16
D: TRBD1
J: TRBJ2-2
size: NA
CDR3: CASSLLGQGWNGELFF
DNA: TGTGCCAGCAGCTTATTGGGACAGGGGTGGAACGGGGAGCTGTTTTTT

V: TRBV27
length: 14
D: NA
J: TRBJ1-5
size: NA
CDR3: CASSPPGGNQPQHF
DNA: TGTGCCAGCAGTCCCCCCGGAGGCAATCAGCCCCAGCATTTT

V: TRBV4-1
length: 19
D: TRBD1
J: TRBJ1-4
size: NA
CDR3: CASSRGPGQGIGGNEKLFF
DNA: TGCGCCAGCAGCCGGGGACCGGGACAGGGGATCGGGGGAAATGAAAAACTGTTTTTT

V: TRBV6-5
length: 15
D: NA
J: TRBJ2-7
size: NA
CDR3: CASSYSRTSPSEQYF
DNA: TGTGCCAGCAGTTACTCGAGGACTTCTCCTAGCGAGCAGTACTTC

V: TRBV28
length: 11
D: NA
J: TRBJ2-7
size: NA
CDR3: CASSLLGEQYF
DNA: TGTGCCAGCAGTTTACTAGGAGAGCAGTACTTC

V: TRBV19
length: 16
D: TRBD1
J: TRBJ1-3
size: NA
CDR3: CASRTRQGSAGNTIYF
DNA: TGTGCCAGTAGGACTAGACAGGGATCGGCTGGAAACACCATATATTTT

V: TRBV5-1
length: 12
D: NA
J: TRBJ1-1
size: NA
CDR3: CASSLIGTKAFF
DNA: TGCGCCAGCAGCTTGATTGGGACAAAAGCTTTCTTT

V: TRBV5-1
length: 15
D: NA
J: TRBJ1-1
size: NA
CDR3: CASSPNLRANTEAFF
DNA: TGCGCCAGCAGCCCGAATTTGAGGGCAAACACTGAAGCTTTCTTT

V: TRBV5-6
length: 19
D: NA
J: TRBJ1-5
size: NA
CDR3: CASSLGLFQGPYSNQPQHF
DNA: TGTGCCAGCAGCTTGGGGTTGTTCCAGGGCCCTTATAGCAATCAGCCCCAGCATTTT

V: TRBV19
length: 15
D: NA
J: TRBJ2-7
size: NA
CDR3: CASSILSGPSYEQYF
DNA: TGTGCCAGTAGTATCTTGAGCGGCCCCTCCTACGAGCAGTACTTC

V: TRBV5-1
length: 17
D: TRBD1
J: TRBJ2-1
size: NA
CDR3: CASSLSSGDRVYNEQFF
DNA: TGCGCCAGCAGCTTGTCGAGTGGGGACAGGGTGTACAATGAGCAGTTCTTC

V: TRBV5-1
length: 17
D: NA
J: TRBJ1-3
size: NA
CDR3: CASSLPGDSSSGNTIYF
DNA: TGCGCCAGCAGCTTGCCCGGGGACTCTAGCTCTGGAAACACCATATATTTT

V: TRBV7-2
length: 15
D: TRBD2
J: TRBJ2-2
size: NA
CDR3: CASSSGTSSTGELFF
DNA: TGTGCCAGCAGCTCCGGGACTAGCAGCACCGGGGAGCTGTTTTTT

V: TRBV2
length: 16
D: NA
J: TRBJ1-5
size: NA
CDR3: CASSEFGGGINQPQHF
DNA: TGTGCCAGCAGTGAATTTGGGGGGGGTATCAATCAGCCCCAGCATTTT

V: TRBV11-3
length: 15
D: TRBD2
J: TRBJ2-2
size: NA
CDR3: CASSSGGRAGGELFF
DNA: TGTGCCAGCAGCTCTGGAGGGAGGGCCGGCGGGGAGCTGTTTTTT

V: TRBV13
length: 13
D: NA
J: TRBJ1-1
size: NA
CDR3: CASSLVRGTEAFF
DNA: TGTGCCAGCAGCTTAGTTCGGGGGACTGAAGCTTTCTTT

V: TRBV7-9
length: 16
D: NA
J: TRBJ1-1
size: NA
CDR3: CASSLVTGEVNTEAFF
DNA: TGTGCCAGCAGCTTAGTTACGGGGGAGGTGAACACTGAAGCTTTCTTT

V: TRBV15
length: 15
D: TRBD1
J: TRBJ1-5
size: once
CDR3: CATSRKDRNNQPQHF
DNA: TGTGCCACCAGCAGGAAGGACAGGAACAATCAGCCCCAGCATTTT

V: TRBV5-1
length: 15
D: TRBD2
J: TRBJ2-2
size: NA
CDR3: CASSPGTMNTGELFF
DNA: TGCGCCAGCAGTCCTGGGACTATGAACACCGGGGAGCTGTTTTTT

V: TRBV7-2
length: 15
D: TRBD2
J: TRBJ2-7
size: NA
CDR3: CASSASGTSYHEQYF
DNA: TGTGCCAGCAGCGCGTCCGGGACTAGCTACCACGAGCAGTACTTC

V: TRBV11-2
length: 14
D: NA
J: TRBJ1-1
size: NA
CDR3: CASSPQRDTTEAFF
DNA: TGTGCCAGCAGCCCTCAGAGGGATACCACTGAAGCTTTCTTT

V: TRBV18
length: 16
D: NA
J: TRBJ2-3
size: NA
CDR3: CASSPPVGASTDTQYF
DNA: TGTGCCAGCTCACCACCTGTGGGAGCTAGCACAGATACGCAGTATTTT

V: TRBV11-1
length: 14
D: TRBD1
J: TRBJ2-5
size: NA
CDR3: CASKTGTGLETQYF
DNA: TGTGCCAGCAAGACCGGGACAGGGTTAGAGACCCAGTACTTC

V: TRBV19
length: 15
D: NA
J: TRBJ1-1
size: NA
CDR3: CASSLSAGMNTEAFF
DNA: TGTGCCAGTAGTCTCTCCGCAGGGATGAACACTGAAGCTTTCTTT

V: TRBV9
length: 16
D: TRBD1
J: TRBJ2-3
size: NA
CDR3: CASSVDPGQGADTQYF
DNA: TGTGCCAGCAGCGTAGACCCGGGACAGGGAGCAGATACGCAGTATTTT

V: TRBV7-9
length: 13
D: TRBD1
J: TRBJ1-2
size: few
CDR3: CASSLQGADGYTF
DNA: TGTGCCAGCAGCTTACAGGGGGCGGATGGCTACACCTTC

V: TRBV11-2
length: 17
D: NA
J: TRBJ2-5
size: NA
CDR3: CASSLKGVGRHEETQYF
DNA: TGTGCCAGCAGCTTAAAAGGCGTGGGCCGGCACGAAGAGACCCAGTACTTC

V: TRBV28
length: 16
D: NA
J: TRBJ2-3
size: NA
CDR3: CASSLPPGLGTDTQYF
DNA: TGTGCCAGCAGTCTCCCCCCAGGGCTTGGCACAGATACGCAGTATTTT

V: TRBV5-1
length: 15
D: NA
J: TRBJ2-7
size: NA
CDR3: CASSTAGLANYEQYF
DNA: TGCGCCAGCAGCACGGCTGGGCTAGCGAACTACGAGCAGTACTTC

V: TRBV7-2
length: 15
D: NA
J: TRBJ2-1
size: NA
CDR3: CASSLDLQRGNEQFF
DNA: TGTGCCAGCAGCTTAGACCTCCAACGAGGGAATGAGCAGTTCTTC

V: TRBV10-3
length: 13
D: TRBD1
J: TRBJ2-5
size: NA
CDR3: CATSQTGRETQYF
DNA: TGTGCCACCTCTCAGACAGGGCGCGAGACCCAGTACTTC

V: TRBV7-9
length: 16
D: TRBD2
J: TRBJ2-3
size: NA
CDR3: CASSLDSGSPGDTQYF
DNA: TGTGCCAGCAGCTTAGATAGCGGGAGTCCCGGGGATACGCAGTATTTT

V: TRBV27
length: 14
D: NA
J: TRBJ2-7
size: once
CDR3: CASSWAGATYEQYF
DNA: TGTGCCAGCAGTTGGGCAGGGGCGACCTACGAGCAGTACTTC

V: TRBV5-1
length: 14
D: TRBD1
J: TRBJ2-7
size: NA
CDR3: CASSLGDSGYEQYF
DNA: TGCGCCAGCAGCCTCGGGGACAGTGGCTACGAGCAGTACTTC

V: TRBV7-2
length: 17
D: TRBD1
J: TRBJ1-5
size: NA
CDR3: CASSWTGGDYSNQPQHF
DNA: TGTGCCAGCAGCTGGACAGGGGGGGACTATAGCAATCAGCCCCAGCATTTT

V: TRBV7-8
length: 17
D: NA
J: TRBJ1-4
size: NA
CDR3: CASSYPGGQGLNEKLFF
DNA: TGTGCCAGCAGCTATCCCGGTGGGCAGGGCTTAAATGAAAAACTGTTTTTT

V: TRBV6-1
length: 15
D: TRBD1
J: TRBJ2-7
size: NA
CDR3: CASSVQGTGTYEQYF
DNA: TGTGCCAGCAGCGTCCAGGGGACAGGGACCTACGAGCAGTACTTC